These 25 T cell receptor beta chains originate from one sample sequenced in a study of shared clonotypes between healthy human individuals. Libraries were prepared by immunoSEQ multiplex PCR; TCRdb keeps only in-frame clonotypes and omits some of them. The sample gives about 2,100,000 clones, about 93% of which show up once; around 1.7% is in the top ten. The naive CD8 fraction comprised CD45RO-negative cells positively selected for CCR7 and excluded terminally differentiated effector memory CD45RA+ cells. Sequencing was done on a sample of naive CD8+ T cells from PBMCs. Source of these receptors: a man in his late teens or twenties in good health. Some clones in this sample may be carry-over from other donors' samples.

The J gene is TRBJ2-7, the V gene TRBV6-6; tentative D call: TRBD2 (6 bases). V dropped 6 bases and J dropped 6 bases, with 12 bases sitting between them. In germline, CDR1 is MNHNY, CDR2 SVGAGI (reference sequence). The CDR3 is made up of 12 amino acids. The chain's CDR3 is CASRGGAVEQYF. The CDR3 nucleotides are TGTGCCAGCAGGGGGGGAGCGGTCGAGCAGTACTTC.

The V gene is TRBV5-6, the J gene TRBJ2-2; 13 nucleotides align to TRBD2. The length of the CDR3 is 17 residues. The germline gives CDR1 SGHDT, CDR2 YYEEEE. Trimming took 0 bases from V and 7 from J; bases not matched to a gene: 6. The CDR3 region has the DNA TGTGCCAGCAGCTTGGGGACTAGCGGGAGACGTAACGGGGAGCTGTTTTTT. Translation: CASSLGTSGRRNGELFF.

The chain has TRBV6-5 and TRBJ1-1; TRBD1 aligns across 7 bases. This CDR3 spans 15 amino acids. V shed 6 bases and J 1 base; nucleotides not matched to a gene: 8. Germline V gene data show CDR1 as MNHEY and CDR2 as SVGAGI. Here the CDR3 reads CASSYLGQTNTEAFF. The CDR3, as DNA: TGTGCCAGCAGCTACCTGGGACAGACGAACACTGAAGCTTTCTTT.

About this clone: Different DNA sequences within this sample yield the same CDR3. V usage is TRBV19 and J usage is TRBJ1-5; 8 positions agree with TRBD1. CDR1 LNHDA and CDR2 SQIVND come from the germline V gene (reference sequence). The CDR3 is 15 amino acids. The trim removed 0 bases at V and 4 bases at J, leaving 2 bases unmatched. For the CDR3, the DNA is TGTGCCAGTAGTATAGATCAGGGGGCGAATCAGCCCCAGCATTTT. Translated: CASSIDQGANQPQHF.

This chain uses TRBV5-4 with TRBJ1-2; TRBD1 matches at 7 bases. The trim removed 5 bases at V and 5 bases at J, leaving 6 bases unmatched. Germline loops: CDR1 SGHNT, CDR2 YYREEE (reference sequence). CDR3 size: 13 residues. CDR3 amino acids: CASSGDSPYGYTF. DNA for the CDR3: TGTGCCAGCAGTGGGGACAGTCCGTATGGCTACACCTTC.

This clone was observed a handful of times. The rearrangement uses TRBV7-6 and TRBJ1-1, with 7 positions matching TRBD1. Trimming removed 5 bases from V and 11 bases from J; junction bases left unmatched: 11. Looked up from germline, CDR1 is SGHVS and CDR2 is FNYEAQ. The CDR3 has 13 residues. CDR3 region: CASSPWDSPRAFF. The CDR3 DNA sequence: TGTGCCAGCAGCCCTTGGGACAGCCCAAGGGCTTTCTTT.

This rearrangement joins TRBV10-3 to TRBJ2-5; possibly TRBD2 for D (6 bases). V lost 7 bases and J lost 1, with 10 bases in between. The CDR3 contains 13 residues. Germline CDR1 ENHRY, CDR2 SYGVKD. CDR3 sequence (DNA): TGTGCCATCAAGCCCGGGAGCCAAGAGACCCAGTACTTC. It encodes CAIKPGSQETQYF.

The chain carries TRBV27 and TRBJ2-1; TRBD1 agrees at 9 bases. Losses at the gene ends were 8 bases for V and 5 bases for J; bases not matched to a gene: 4. The CDR3 is made up of 13 amino acids. The V gene's germline CDR1 is MNHEY and CDR2 SMNVEV (reference sequence). This CDR3 reads CASRDRDHNEQFF. The CDR3 nucleotides are TGTGCCAGCCGGGACAGGGACCACAATGAGCAGTTCTTC.

The chain joins TRBV28 to TRBJ1-4; D remains ambiguous. Germline CDR1 reads MDHEN; CDR2 reads SYDVKM. Trimming took off 2 bases at V and 8 bases at J, with 9 bases between the two ends. This CDR3 comprises 13 residues. The CDR3 coding sequence is TGTGCCAGCAGTTTAATGGCCCGGGAAAAACTGTTTTTT. This sequence encodes CASSLMAREKLFF.

The chain combines TRBV27 with TRBJ1-4; D not certain. V lost 2 bases to trimming and J lost 3 bases, with 10 bases between them. The CDR3 is 15 residues long. Germline V gene lookup returns CDR1 MNHEY and CDR2 SMNVEV (reference sequence). For the CDR3, the DNA is TGTGCCAGCAGTTTAGGGAGTAGGGCTAATGAAAAACTGTTTTTT. It yields the protein CASSLGSRANEKLFF.

The gene calls are TRBV7-2 and TRBJ2-5; perhaps TRBD1 as D (5 bases). V was pared by 1 base and J by 5 bases, with 17 bases between. Looked up from germline, CDR1 is SGHTA and CDR2 is FQGNSA. This CDR3 is 16 amino acids long. In DNA, the CDR3 is TGTGCCAGCAGCTTAGGGGGCTGGGTTCTCCGTGAGACCCAGTACTTC. Residues: CASSLGGWVLRETQYF.

This chain connects TRBV27 to TRBJ2-3, with D perhaps TRBD1 or TRBD2 (5 bases each). Germline CDR1 reads MNHEY; CDR2 reads SMNVEV (reference sequence). CDR3 size: 15 residues. Trimming took off 3 bases at V and 2 bases at J, with 12 bases between the two ends. CDR3 sequence: CASSFTGPITDTQYF. Written as DNA, the CDR3 is TGTGCCAGCAGTTTTACGGGACCTATCACAGATACGCAGTATTTT.

This clone was detected only a few times. The chain carries TRBV19 and TRBJ1-1; D is undetermined. Looked up from germline, CDR1 is LNHDA and CDR2 is SQIVND (reference sequence). V lost 5 bases and J 0 bases, leaving 7 bases between the germline ends. This CDR3 has 13 residues. In DNA form, the CDR3 reads TGTGCCAGTAGTCGGTCTGTGAACACTGAAGCTTTCTTT. This gives the protein CASSRSVNTEAFF.

The chain combines TRBV4-3 with TRBJ2-7; TRBD2 might be the D (6 bases). Germline values: CDR1 LGHNA, CDR2 YSLEER. There are 17 residues in the CDR3. Trimming cost V 1 base and J 3 bases, with 19 bases left between them. The CDR3 region is CASSQVLGRLGRYEQYF. CDR3 nucleotides: TGCGCCAGCAGCCAAGTTTTGGGGAGGCTCGGACGCTACGAGCAGTACTTC.

The chain couples TRBV28 to TRBJ1-1; D is ambiguous. Germline CDR1 and CDR2: MDHEN and SYDVKM. Trimming removed 5 bases from V and 2 bases from J, with 12 bases in between. CDR3 length: 14 residues. CDR3 protein: CASSVKQINTEAFF. As DNA, the CDR3 is TGTGCCAGCAGTGTTAAACAGATTAACACTGAAGCTTTCTTT.

This chain connects TRBV15 to TRBJ2-7; 7 nucleotides agree with TRBD2. The V gene end was trimmed by 3 bases and the J gene end by 3 bases; junction bases not matched to a gene: 5. The CDR3 extends over 14 amino acids. The V gene's germline CDR1 is LNHNV and CDR2 YYDKDF (reference sequence). Here the CDR3 reads CATSSLAANYEQYF. CDR3 sequence (DNA): TGTGCCACCAGCAGTCTAGCGGCGAACTACGAGCAGTACTTC.

The chain employs TRBV28 and TRBJ2-3; D might be TRBD1 or TRBD2, each matching 5 bases. The CDR3 length is 16 residues. V gave up 5 bases and J gave up 4 bases, with 19 bases separating them. In germline, CDR1 is MDHEN, CDR2 SYDVKM. This chain's CDR3 is CASSPPRGRTPDTQYF. The CDR3 DNA sequence: TGTGCCAGCAGTCCGCCTCGGGGACGGACACCAGATACGCAGTATTTT.

The V gene is TRBV27, the J gene TRBJ2-1; TRBD1 agrees at 9 bases. In germline, CDR1 is MNHEY, CDR2 SMNVEV (reference sequence). The CDR3 has 17 residues. V trimming: 3 bases; J trimming: 6 bases; junction bases outside the gene matches: 12. The CDR3 nucleotides are TGTGCCAGCAGTTTTGTTCTCGGGACAGGGCCTCGCAATGAGCAGTTCTTC. Translation gives CASSFVLGTGPRNEQFF.

The rearrangement joins TRBV15 to TRBJ1-5; the D is unclear. The CDR3 contains 13 residues. V was pared by 5 bases and J by 9 bases, with 14 bases between. The germline CDR1 and CDR2 sequences are LNHNV and YYDKDF (reference sequence). This chain's CDR3 is CATSGDGSWPQHF. CDR3 nucleotide sequence: TGTGCCACCAGCGGCGACGGGTCATGGCCCCAGCATTTT.

The chain links TRBV7-9 to TRBJ2-1, with 9 bases that match TRBD2. V shed 6 bases and J 3 bases; nucleotides not matched to a gene: 6. This CDR3 comprises 15 residues. Germline V lookup: CDR1 SEHNR, CDR2 FQNEAQ (reference sequence). CDR3 DNA: TGTGCCAGCAGTCCGACTAGCGGTAACTACAATGAGCAGTTCTTC. The encoded protein is CASSPTSGNYNEQFF. The full variable domain, in which reference TRBV7-9 and TRBJ2-1 provide the parts outside the CDR3, is DTGVSQNPRHKITKRGQNVTFRCDPISEHNRLYWYRQTLGQGPEFLTYFQNEAQLEKSRLLSDRFSAERPKGSFSTLEIQRTEQGDSAMYLCASSPTSGNYNEQFFGPGTRLTVL.

The genes are TRBV7-3 and TRBJ2-5, with 8 positions matching TRBD2. J was trimmed by 2 bases and V by 1 base; bases with no gene match: 6. In germline, CDR1 is SGHTA, CDR2 FQGTGA. There are 16 residues in the CDR3. This CDR3 is CASSLNAGGRQETQYF. DNA of the CDR3: TGTGCCAGCAGCTTAAATGCGGGGGGTAGACAAGAGACCCAGTACTTC.

About this clone: The sample contains more than one DNA sequence encoding this CDR3. V usage is TRBV13 and J usage is TRBJ2-3; possible D gene TRBD2, 6 bases. Trimming removed 3 bases at V and 0 bases at J, with 7 bases between. The CDR3 length is 14 residues. Germline V gives CDR1 PRHDT, CDR2 FYEKMQ (reference sequence). The CDR3 reads CASSLRDSTDTQYF. CDR3 bases: TGTGCCAGCAGCTTGCGGGACAGCACAGATACGCAGTATTTT.

This clone showed up just once. The CDR3 reads CASSESIVLTPYEQYF. The CDR3, as DNA: TGCGCCAGCAGTGAGTCGATAGTTCTGACGCCCTACGAGCAGTACTTC. V usage is TRBV10-1 and J usage is TRBJ2-7; the D is unclear. In germline, CDR1 is WNHNN, CDR2 SYGVQD (reference sequence). Trimming removed 0 bases from V and 2 bases from J, with 14 bases in between. The CDR3 has 16 amino acids.

The chain couples TRBV7-3 to TRBJ2-1; maybe TRBD1 (5 bases). Germline V gives CDR1 SGHTA, CDR2 FQGTGA. The CDR3 is 16 residues long. V lost 1 base and J lost 5, with 15 bases in between. The CDR3, as DNA: TGTGCCAGCAGCTTAAGGGGCTTACCGGGCCACAATGAGCAGTTCTTC. This encodes CASSLRGLPGHNEQFF.

This chain links TRBV7-9 with TRBJ2-2; 8 bases map to TRBD2. This CDR3 is 15 amino acids long. J lost 4 bases, V lost 4 bases, and 5 bases had no gene match. Germline CDR1 SEHNR, CDR2 FQNEAQ (reference sequence). CDR3: CASSSSGSPTGELFF. The DNA for the CDR3 is TGTGCCAGCAGCTCGAGCGGGAGTCCCACCGGGGAGCTGTTTTTT.